This T cell receptor beta chain stems from a study of T cells in Graves' hyperthyroidism and ophthalmopathy. Study-level findings and limits: The model identified upcoming ophthalmopathy a median around 7.1 months ahead of onset.

The CDR3 regions of TCR beta were amplified from RNA transcripts. Researchers ran a first-round RT-PCR on the TCR CDR3 using the HTBI primer set. TCRdb analysed the multiplex PCR reads with MiXCR anew, one entry per CDR3 protein. The sample includes about 400,000 distinct CDR3 sequences, 15% to 17% of them seen just once. Any patient presenting with uncontrolled infection, other autoimmune disease, pregnancy or lactation was left out. Regarding this clonotype: Its antigen is currently unknown. Relative to the germline gene, one junction end is altered; a read error may explain this.

The clonotype was recovered from a woman younger than 35 with Graves' hyperthyroidism. The material sequenced was blood.

CDR3 protein: CASSPFGGASGDF. The CDR3 DNA sequence: TGTGCCAGCAGTCCTTTTGGGGGAGCTAGCGGGGACTTC. The rearrangement uses TRBV12-3 or TRBV12-4 and TRBJ2-7, with 9 bases fitting TRBD2. This CDR3 region has 13 residues.